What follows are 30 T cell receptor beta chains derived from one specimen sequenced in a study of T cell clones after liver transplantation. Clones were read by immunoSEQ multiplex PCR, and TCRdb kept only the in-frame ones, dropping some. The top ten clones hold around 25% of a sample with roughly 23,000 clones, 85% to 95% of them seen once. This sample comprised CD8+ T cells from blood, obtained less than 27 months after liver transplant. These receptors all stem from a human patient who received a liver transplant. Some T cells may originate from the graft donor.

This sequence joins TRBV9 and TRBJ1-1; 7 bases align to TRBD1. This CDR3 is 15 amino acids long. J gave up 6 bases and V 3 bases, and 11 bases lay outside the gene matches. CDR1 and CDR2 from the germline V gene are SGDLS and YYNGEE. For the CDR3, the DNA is TGTGCCAGCAGCGGGGGGGACAGACCCCTGGCTGAAGCTTTCTTT. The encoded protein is CASSGGDRPLAEAFF.

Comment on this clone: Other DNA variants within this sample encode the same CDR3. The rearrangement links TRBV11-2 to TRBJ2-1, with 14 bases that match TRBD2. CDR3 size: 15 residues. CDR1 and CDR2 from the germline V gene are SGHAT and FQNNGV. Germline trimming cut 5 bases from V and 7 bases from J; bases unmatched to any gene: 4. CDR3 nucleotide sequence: TGTGCCAGCAGCCCGGGACTAGCGGGAGAAAATGAGCAGTTCTTC. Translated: CASSPGLAGENEQFF.

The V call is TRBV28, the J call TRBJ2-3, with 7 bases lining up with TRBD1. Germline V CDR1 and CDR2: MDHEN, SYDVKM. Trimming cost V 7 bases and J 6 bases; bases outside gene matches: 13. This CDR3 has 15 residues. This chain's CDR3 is CASTSPGTARDTQYF. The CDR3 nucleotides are TGTGCCAGCACCTCCCCCGGGACAGCAAGGGATACGCAGTATTTT.

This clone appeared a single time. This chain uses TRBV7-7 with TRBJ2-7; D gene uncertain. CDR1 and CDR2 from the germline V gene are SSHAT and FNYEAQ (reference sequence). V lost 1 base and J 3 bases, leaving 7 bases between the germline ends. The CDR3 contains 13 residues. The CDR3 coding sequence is TGTGCCAGCAGCTTAGGACCCAACTACGAGCAGTACTTC. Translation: CASSLGPNYEQYF. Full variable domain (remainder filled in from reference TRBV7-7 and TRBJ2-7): GAGVSQSPRYKVTKRGQDVTLRCDPISSHATLYWYQQALGQGPEFLTYFNYEAQPDKSGLPSDRFSAERPEGSISTLTIQRTEQRDSAMYRCASSLGPNYEQYFGPGTRLTVT.

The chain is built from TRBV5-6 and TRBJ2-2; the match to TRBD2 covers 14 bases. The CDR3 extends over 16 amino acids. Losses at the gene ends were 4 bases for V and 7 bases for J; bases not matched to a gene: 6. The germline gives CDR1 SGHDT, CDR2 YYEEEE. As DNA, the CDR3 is TGTGCCAGCAGCACGGGACTAGCGGGAGTTAGCGGGGAGCTGTTTTTT. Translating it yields CASSTGLAGVSGELFF.

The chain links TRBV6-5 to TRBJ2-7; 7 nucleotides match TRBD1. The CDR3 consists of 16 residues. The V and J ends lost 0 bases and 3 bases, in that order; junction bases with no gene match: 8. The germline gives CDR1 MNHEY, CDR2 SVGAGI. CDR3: CASSYSSGQVHYEQYF. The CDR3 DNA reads TGTGCCAGCAGTTACTCCAGCGGACAGGTTCACTACGAGCAGTACTTC.

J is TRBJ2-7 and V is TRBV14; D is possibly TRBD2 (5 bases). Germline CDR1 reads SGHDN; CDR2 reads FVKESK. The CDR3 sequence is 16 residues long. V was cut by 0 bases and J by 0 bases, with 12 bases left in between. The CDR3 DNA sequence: TGTGCCAGCAGCCAAGATTCCCCTAGCACCTCCTACGAGCAGTACTTC. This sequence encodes CASSQDSPSTSYEQYF.

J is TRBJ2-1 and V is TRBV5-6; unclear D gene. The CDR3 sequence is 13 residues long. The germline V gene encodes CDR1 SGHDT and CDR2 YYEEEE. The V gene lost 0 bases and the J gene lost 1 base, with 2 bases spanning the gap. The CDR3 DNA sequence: TGTGCCAGCAGCTTGGGATCCTACAATGAGCAGTTCTTC. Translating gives CASSLGSYNEQFF.

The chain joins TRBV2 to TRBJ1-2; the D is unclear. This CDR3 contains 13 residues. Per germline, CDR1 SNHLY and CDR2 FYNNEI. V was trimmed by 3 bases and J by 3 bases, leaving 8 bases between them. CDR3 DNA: TGTGCCAGCAGTGACAGGTCCGACTATGGCTACACCTTC. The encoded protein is CASSDRSDYGYTF.

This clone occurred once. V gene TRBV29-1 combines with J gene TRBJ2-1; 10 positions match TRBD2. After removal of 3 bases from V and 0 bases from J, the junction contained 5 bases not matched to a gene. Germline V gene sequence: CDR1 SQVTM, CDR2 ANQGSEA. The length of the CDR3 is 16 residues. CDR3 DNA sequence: TGCAGCGTTGATCTGGCTAGCGGGAGCTCCTACAATGAGCAGTTCTTC. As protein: CSVDLASGSSYNEQFF.

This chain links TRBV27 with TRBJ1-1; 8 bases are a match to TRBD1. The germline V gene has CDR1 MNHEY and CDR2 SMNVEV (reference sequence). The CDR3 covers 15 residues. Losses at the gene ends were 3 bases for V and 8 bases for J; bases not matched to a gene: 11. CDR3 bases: TGTGCCAGCAGTTTCATACCGGGACAGGTGCAAGAAGCTTTCTTT. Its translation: CASSFIPGQVQEAFF.

CDR3 sequence: CASSLSSNQPQHF. As DNA, the CDR3 is TGTGCCAGCAGTTTATCGAGCAATCAGCCCCAGCATTTT. The chain is built from TRBV27 and TRBJ1-5, with unresolved D. Looked up from germline, CDR1 is MNHEY and CDR2 is SMNVEV (reference sequence). The CDR3 is 13 residues long. V was cut by 0 bases and J by 1 base, with 1 base left in between.

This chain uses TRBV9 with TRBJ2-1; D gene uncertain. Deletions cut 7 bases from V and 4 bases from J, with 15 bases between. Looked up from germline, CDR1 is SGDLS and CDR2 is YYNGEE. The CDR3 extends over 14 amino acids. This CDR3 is CASGPGEAYNEQFF. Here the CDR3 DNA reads TGTGCCAGCGGGCCTGGTGAAGCTTACAATGAGCAGTTCTTC.

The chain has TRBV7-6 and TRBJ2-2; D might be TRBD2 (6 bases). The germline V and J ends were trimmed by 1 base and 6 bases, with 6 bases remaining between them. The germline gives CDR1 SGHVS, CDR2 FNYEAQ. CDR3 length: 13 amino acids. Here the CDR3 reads CASSLGGAGELFF. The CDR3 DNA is TGTGCCAGCAGCTTAGGGGGGGCCGGGGAGCTGTTTTTT. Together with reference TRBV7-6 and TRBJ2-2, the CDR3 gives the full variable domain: GAGVSQSPRYKVTKRGQDVALRCDPISGHVSLYWYRQALGQGPEFLTYFNYEAQQDKSGLPNDRFSAERPEGSISTLTIQRTEQRDSAMYRCASSLGGAGELFFGEGSRLTVL.

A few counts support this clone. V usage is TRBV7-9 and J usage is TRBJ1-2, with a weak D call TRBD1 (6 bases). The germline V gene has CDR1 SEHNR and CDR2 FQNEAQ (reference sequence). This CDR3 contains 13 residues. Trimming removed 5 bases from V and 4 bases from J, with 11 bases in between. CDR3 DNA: TGTGCCAGCAGCCCAGGGGCAGGCTATGGCTACACCTTC. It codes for CASSPGAGYGYTF.

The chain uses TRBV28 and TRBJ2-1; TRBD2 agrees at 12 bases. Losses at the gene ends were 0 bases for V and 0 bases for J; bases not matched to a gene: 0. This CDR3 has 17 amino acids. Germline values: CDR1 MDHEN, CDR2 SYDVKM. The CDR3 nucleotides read TGTGCCAGCAGTTTATGGACTAGCGGGAGCTCCTACAATGAGCAGTTCTTC. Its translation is CASSLWTSGSSYNEQFF.

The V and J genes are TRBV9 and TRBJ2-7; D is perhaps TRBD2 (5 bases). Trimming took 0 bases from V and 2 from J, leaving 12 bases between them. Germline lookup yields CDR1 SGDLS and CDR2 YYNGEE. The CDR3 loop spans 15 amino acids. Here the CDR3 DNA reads TGTGCCAGCAGCGTAGGGGTGGGAGCAGCCTACGAGCAGTACTTC. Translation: CASSVGVGAAYEQYF.

The CDR3 nucleotides read TGTGCCACCAGCAGAGATAGCGGGCGGGAGGCCCCCTACGAGCAGTACTTC. Translated, it gives CATSRDSGREAPYEQYF. The rearrangement joins TRBV15 to TRBJ2-7; the match to TRBD2 covers 8 bases. Unmatched junction bases numbered 9, after V lost 0 bases and J lost 2 bases. Per germline, CDR1 LNHNV and CDR2 YYDKDF (reference sequence). This CDR3 is built from 17 residues.

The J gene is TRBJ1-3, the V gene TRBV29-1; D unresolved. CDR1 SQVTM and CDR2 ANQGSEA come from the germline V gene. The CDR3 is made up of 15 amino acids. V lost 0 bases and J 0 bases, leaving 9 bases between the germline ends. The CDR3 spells CSVEDGTISGNTIYF. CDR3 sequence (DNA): TGCAGCGTTGAAGATGGTACCATCTCTGGAAACACCATATATTTT. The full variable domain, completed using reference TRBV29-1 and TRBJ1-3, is SAVISQKPSRDICQRGTSLTIQCQVDSQVTMMFWYRQQPGQSLTLIATANQGSEATYESGFVIDKFPISRPNLTFSTLTVSNMSPEDSSIYLCSVEDGTISGNTIYFGEGSWLTVV.

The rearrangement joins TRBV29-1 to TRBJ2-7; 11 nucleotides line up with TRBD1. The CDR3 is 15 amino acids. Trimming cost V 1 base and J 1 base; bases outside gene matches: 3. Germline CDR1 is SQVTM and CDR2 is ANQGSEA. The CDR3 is CSVEVDRGLSYEQYF. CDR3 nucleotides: TGCAGCGTTGAAGTGGACAGGGGGCTATCCTACGAGCAGTACTTC.

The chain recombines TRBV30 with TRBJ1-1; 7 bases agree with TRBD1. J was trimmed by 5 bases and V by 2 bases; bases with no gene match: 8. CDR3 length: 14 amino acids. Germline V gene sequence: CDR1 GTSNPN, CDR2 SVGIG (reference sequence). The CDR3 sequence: CAWSPLLTGTEAFF. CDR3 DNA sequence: TGTGCCTGGAGTCCCCTTCTGACAGGGACTGAAGCTTTCTTT.

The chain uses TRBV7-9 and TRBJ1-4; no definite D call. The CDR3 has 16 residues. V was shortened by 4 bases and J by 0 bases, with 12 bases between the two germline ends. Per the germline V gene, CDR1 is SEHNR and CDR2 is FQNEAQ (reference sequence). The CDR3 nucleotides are TGTGCCAGCAGCTGGGCCCAGAGTGCAACTAATGAAAAACTGTTTTTT. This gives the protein CASSWAQSATNEKLFF.

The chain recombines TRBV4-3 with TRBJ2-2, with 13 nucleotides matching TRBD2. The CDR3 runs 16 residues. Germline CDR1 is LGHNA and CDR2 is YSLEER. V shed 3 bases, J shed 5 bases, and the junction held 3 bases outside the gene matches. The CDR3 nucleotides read TGCGCCAGCAGCCACACGGGACTAGCGGGGACCGGGGAGCTGTTTTTT. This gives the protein CASSHTGLAGTGELFF.

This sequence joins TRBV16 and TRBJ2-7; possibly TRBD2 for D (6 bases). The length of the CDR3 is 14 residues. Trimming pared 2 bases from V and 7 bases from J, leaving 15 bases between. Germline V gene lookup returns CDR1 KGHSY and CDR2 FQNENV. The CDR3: CASSQTRGGREQYF. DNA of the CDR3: TGTGCCAGCAGCCAAACCCGAGGAGGGAGGGAGCAGTACTTC.

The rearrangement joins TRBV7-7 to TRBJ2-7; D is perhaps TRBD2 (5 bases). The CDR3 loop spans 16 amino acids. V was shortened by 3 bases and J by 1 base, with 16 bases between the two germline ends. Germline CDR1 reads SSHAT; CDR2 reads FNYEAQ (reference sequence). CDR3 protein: CASSLDGGSPSYEQYF. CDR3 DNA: TGTGCCAGCAGCTTGGACGGAGGATCCCCGTCCTACGAGCAGTACTTC.

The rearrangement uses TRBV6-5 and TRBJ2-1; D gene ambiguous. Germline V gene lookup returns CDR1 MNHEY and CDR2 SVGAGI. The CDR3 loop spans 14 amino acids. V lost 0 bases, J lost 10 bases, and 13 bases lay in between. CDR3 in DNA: TGTGCCAGCAGTTACTCCCCGGAACAATGGGAGCAGTTCTTC. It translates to CASSYSPEQWEQFF.

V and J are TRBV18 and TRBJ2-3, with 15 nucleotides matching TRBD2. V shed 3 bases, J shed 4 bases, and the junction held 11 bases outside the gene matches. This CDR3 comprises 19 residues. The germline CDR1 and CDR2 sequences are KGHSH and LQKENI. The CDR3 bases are TGTGCCAGCTCACCCGGGACAGACGGGACTAGCGGGGGGCCAGATACGCAGTATTTT. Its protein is CASSPGTDGTSGGPDTQYF.

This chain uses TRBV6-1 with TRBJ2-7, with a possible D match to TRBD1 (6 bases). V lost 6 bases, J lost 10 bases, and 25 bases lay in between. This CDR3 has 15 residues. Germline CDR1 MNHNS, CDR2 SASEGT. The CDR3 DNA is TGTGCCAGCAGAGAAACAGGGTCCCTTTATATTGGACAGTACTTC. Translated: CASRETGSLYIGQYF.

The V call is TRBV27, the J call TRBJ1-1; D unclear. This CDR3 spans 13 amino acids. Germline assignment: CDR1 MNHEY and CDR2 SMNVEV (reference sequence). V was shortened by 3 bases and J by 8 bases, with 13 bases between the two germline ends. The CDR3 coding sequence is TGTGCCAGCAGTTTCCGTGTATCCCGAGAAGCTTTCTTT. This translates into CASSFRVSREAFF.

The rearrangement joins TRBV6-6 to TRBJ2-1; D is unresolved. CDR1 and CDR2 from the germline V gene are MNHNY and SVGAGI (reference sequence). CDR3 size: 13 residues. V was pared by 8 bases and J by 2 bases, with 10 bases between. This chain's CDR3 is CASGVVAYNEQFF. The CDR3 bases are TGTGCCAGCGGAGTAGTGGCCTACAATGAGCAGTTCTTC.